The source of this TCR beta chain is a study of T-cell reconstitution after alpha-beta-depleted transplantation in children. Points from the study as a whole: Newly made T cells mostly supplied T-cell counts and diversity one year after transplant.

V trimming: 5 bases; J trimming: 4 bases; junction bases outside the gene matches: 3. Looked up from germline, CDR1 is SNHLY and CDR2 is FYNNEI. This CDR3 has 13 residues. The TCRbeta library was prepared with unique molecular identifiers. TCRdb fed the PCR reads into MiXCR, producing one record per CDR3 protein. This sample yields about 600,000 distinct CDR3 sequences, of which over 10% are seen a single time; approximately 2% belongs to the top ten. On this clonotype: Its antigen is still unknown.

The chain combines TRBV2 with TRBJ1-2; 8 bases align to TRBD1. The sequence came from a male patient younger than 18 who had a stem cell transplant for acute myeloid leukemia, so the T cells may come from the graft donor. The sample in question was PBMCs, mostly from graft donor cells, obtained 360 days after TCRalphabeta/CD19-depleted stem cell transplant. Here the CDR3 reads CASSYGQGYGYTF. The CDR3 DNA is TGTGCCAGCAGTTACGGACAGGGCTATGGCTACACCTTC.